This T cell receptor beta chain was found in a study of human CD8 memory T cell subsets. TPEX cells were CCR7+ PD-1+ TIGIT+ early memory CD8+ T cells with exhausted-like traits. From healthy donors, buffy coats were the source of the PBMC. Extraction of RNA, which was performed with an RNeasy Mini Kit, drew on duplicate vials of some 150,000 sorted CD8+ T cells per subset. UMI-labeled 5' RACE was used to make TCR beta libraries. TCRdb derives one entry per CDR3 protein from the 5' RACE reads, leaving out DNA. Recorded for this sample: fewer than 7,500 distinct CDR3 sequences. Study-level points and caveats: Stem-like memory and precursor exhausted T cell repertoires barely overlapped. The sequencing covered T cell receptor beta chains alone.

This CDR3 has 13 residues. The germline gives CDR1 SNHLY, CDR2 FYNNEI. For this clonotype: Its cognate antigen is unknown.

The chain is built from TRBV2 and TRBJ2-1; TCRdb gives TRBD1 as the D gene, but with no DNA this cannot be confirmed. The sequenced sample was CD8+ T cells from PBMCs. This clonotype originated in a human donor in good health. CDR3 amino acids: CASSGTGGNEQFF.